Each of the 12 T cell receptor beta chains below was sequenced from the same sample in a study of control samples from healthy donors and cancer patients (dated by TCRdb to the early 2020s). The library was prepared using the immunoSEQ multiplex PCR assay. TCRdb took over this immuneACCESS table, retaining in-frame rearrangements with V and J assigned. Such tables are incomplete; in checked studies, under half of the missing clones stem from an unresolved V gene, and the remainder is unexplained. The sample table records roughly 190,000 clones. Roughly 2% of the sample is in the top ten clones. Sample: blood. Every receptor here comes from a woman under 40 in good health.

The DNA of the CDR3 is TGTGCCAGCAGCAACCCCGGCAGGGTGGCCGTGGCAAAACTGTTTTTT. Translating gives CASSNPGRVAVAKLFF. The chain recombines TRBV28 with TRBJ1-4; possible D gene TRBD1, 5 bases. Per the germline V gene, CDR1 is MDHEN and CDR2 is SYDVKM. This CDR3 is 16 amino acids long. V lost 6 bases and J 10 bases, leaving 24 bases between the germline ends.

The rearrangement joins TRBV28 to TRBJ2-1, with 12 positions matching TRBD2. Germline-derived CDR1 and CDR2 are MDHEN and SYDVKM. Unmatched junction bases numbered 7, after V lost 7 bases and J lost 6 bases. The CDR3 covers 15 residues. The CDR3 loop is CASIRGGLAGNEQFF. The CDR3 DNA reads as TGTGCCAGCATCCGGGGGGGACTAGCGGGCAATGAGCAGTTCTTC.

The chain carries TRBV6-1 and TRBJ1-2; no definite D call. Germline CDR1 and CDR2: MNHNS and SASEGT. The V end was cut by 5 bases, the J end by 12 bases, with 13 bases between. The CDR3 spans 11 residues. The CDR3 region is CASSQPPGHTF. CDR3 nucleotides: TGTGCCAGCAGTCAGCCCCCCGGGCACACCTTC.

The genes are TRBV28 and TRBJ1-2, with 9 bases lining up with TRBD1. The CDR3 spans 17 residues. Germline CDR1 is MDHEN and CDR2 is SYDVKM. The J segment lost 5 bases and the V segment lost 6 bases, leaving 16 bases of the junction unmatched. The CDR3 sequence is CASSSDRGKPPGYGYTF. The DNA for the CDR3 is TGTGCCAGCAGCTCAGACAGGGGGAAACCTCCTGGATATGGCTACACCTTC.

The chain employs TRBV6-5 and TRBJ2-7, with D perhaps matching TRBD1 (6 bases). V lost 5 bases, J lost 0 bases, and 11 bases lay in between. This CDR3 comprises 14 residues. The germline CDR1 and CDR2 sequences are MNHEY and SVGAGI. In DNA form, the CDR3 reads TGTGCCAGCAGTCCCGACAGGATCTCCTACGAGCAGTACTTC. Its translation: CASSPDRISYEQYF.

DNA for the CDR3: TGTGCCAGCAGCGTAGGTTGGTTTAACTATGGCTACACCTTC. Translation: CASSVGWFNYGYTF. This chain links TRBV9 with TRBJ1-2; D gene uncertain. From germline, CDR1 is SGDLS and CDR2 YYNGEE. CDR3 length equals 14 residues. V lost 0 bases, J lost 1 base, and 7 bases lay in between.

This chain links TRBV7-3 with TRBJ2-7, with D perhaps assigned TRBD1 or TRBD2 (5 bases each). In germline, CDR1 is SGHTA, CDR2 FQGTGA. The V and J ends lost 1 base and 6 bases respectively, with 16 bases between them. The CDR3 runs 15 residues. CDR3 bases: TGTGCCAGCAGCTTAAATGGGCAGGGAGAGAGCGAGCAGTACTTC. Residues: CASSLNGQGESEQYF.

V and J are TRBV5-6 and TRBJ1-6, with a weak D call TRBD1 (6 bases). This CDR3 has 15 residues. The germline V and J ends were trimmed by 0 bases and 10 bases, with 14 bases remaining between them. The germline V gene encodes CDR1 SGHDT and CDR2 YYEEEE. The CDR3 protein is CASSLVSVGGSPLHF. CDR3 in DNA: TGTGCCAGCAGCTTGGTGTCGGTTGGGGGCTCACCCCTCCACTTT.

The chain uses TRBV28 and TRBJ1-6; 7 nucleotides line up with TRBD1. Germline trimming cut 5 bases from V and 9 bases from J; bases unmatched to any gene: 10. Germline CDR1 and CDR2: MDHEN and SYDVKM. The CDR3 sequence is 15 residues long. The CDR3: CASSTQGGSRSPLHF. The CDR3 bases are TGTGCCAGCAGTACCCAGGGGGGCTCACGTTCACCCCTCCACTTT. The whole variable domain, remainder taken from reference TRBV28 and TRBJ1-6, is DVKVTQSSRYLVKRTGEKVFLECVQDMDHENMFWYRQDPGLGLRLIYFSYDVKMKEKGDIPEGYSVSREKKERFSLILESASTNQTSMYLCASSTQGGSRSPLHFGNGTRLTVT.

The chain links TRBV6-4 to TRBJ1-6, with D possibly TRBD1 on 5 matching bases. V was pared by 0 bases and J by 10 bases, with 10 bases between. The CDR3 length is 14 residues. From germline, CDR1 is MRHNA and CDR2 SNTAGT. CDR3 DNA sequence: TGTGCCAGCAGTGACTCTTGGGGGGGATCACCCCTCCACTTT. Protein: CASSDSWGGSPLHF.

The chain links TRBV5-5 to TRBJ1-1; D might be TRBD1 (5 bases). V was clipped by 7 bases and J by 1 base, with 23 bases between them. The CDR3 is 17 residues long. The V gene's germline CDR1 is SGHKS and CDR2 YYEKEE (reference sequence). The CDR3 here is CASRRRQGFASNTEAFF. The CDR3, as DNA: TGTGCCAGCCGTCGCCGCCAGGGCTTCGCATCGAACACTGAAGCTTTCTTT.

The rearrangement links TRBV15 to TRBJ1-5; TRBD1 matches at 7 bases. The junction had 8 bases not matched to a gene; V was cut back by 5 bases and J by 1 base. This CDR3 contains 16 residues. Germline V gene sequence: CDR1 LNHNV, CDR2 YYDKDF (reference sequence). This CDR3 is CATSGYRGRSNQPQHF. The CDR3 nucleotides are TGTGCCACCAGCGGCTACAGGGGAAGGAGCAATCAGCCCCAGCATTTT.